The next 32 T cell receptor beta chains were all read from a single sample in a study of cytomegalovirus exposure and HLA in healthy donors. The PCR used 60 Vbeta and 13 Jbeta primers. TCRdb's table, derived via immunoSEQ multiplex PCR, lists solely in-frame clones and lacks some. The sample contains about 150,000 clones, approximately 80% of which appear only once. Sample: PBMCs. All receptors derive from a male donor in good health and CMV-seronegative.

J is TRBJ2-7 and V is TRBV28; 10 bases are shared with TRBD1. Trimming at V came to 3 bases and at J to 2 bases, leaving 4 bases not matched to a gene. Germline CDR1 MDHEN, CDR2 SYDVKM. This CDR3 is 15 amino acids long. The CDR3 coding sequence is TGTGCCAGCAGTTTCTTGGACAGGGGGGCCTACGAGCAGTACTTC. Amino acid sequence: CASSFLDRGAYEQYF.

For this clone: One end of the junction does not line up with germline, which may come from a read error. The V gene is TRBV7-9, the J gene TRBJ1-2, with 8 bases matching TRBD1. The CDR3 loop spans 14 amino acids. Germline V lookup: CDR1 SEHNR, CDR2 FQNEAQ (reference sequence). The CDR3 loop reads CSSSLVLDREGYTF. CDR3 DNA sequence: TGTTCCAGCAGCTTAGTTCTGGACAGGGAGGGCTACACCTTC.

V usage is TRBV11-2 and J usage is TRBJ2-2; the match to TRBD2 covers 7 bases. Germline CDR1 reads SGHAT; CDR2 reads FQNNGV. The ends lost 6 bases at V and 3 bases at J; junction bases unmatched: 4. CDR3 length: 14 amino acids. The CDR3 reads CASRSSGYTGELFF. Written as DNA, the CDR3 is TGTGCCAGCAGGTCTAGCGGTTACACCGGGGAGCTGTTTTTT.

The chain links TRBV4-2 to TRBJ2-5; D is possibly TRBD2 (6 bases). The J call is uncertain, as TRBJ2-7 better fits the DNA end. Germline loops: CDR1 LGHNA, CDR2 YNFKEQ. This CDR3 is 12 amino acids long. CDR3 protein: CASSPVGGEQYF. As DNA, the CDR3 is TGTGCCAGCAGCCCCGTGGGAGGCGAGCAGTACTTC.

The V and J genes are TRBV2 and TRBJ2-7; tentative D call: TRBD2 (6 bases). The CDR3 is 15 amino acids. V lost 4 bases and J 0 bases, leaving 13 bases between the germline ends. Germline loops: CDR1 SNHLY, CDR2 FYNNEI. The CDR3: CASSVSRGSSYEQYF. The DNA for the CDR3 is TGTGCCAGCAGTGTGAGTCGGGGGAGCTCCTACGAGCAGTACTTC.

The V call is TRBV5-1, the J call TRBJ2-1; 11 nucleotides agree with TRBD1. This CDR3 comprises 15 residues. Germline CDR1 and CDR2: SGHRS and YFSETQ. V lost 0 bases and J lost 8; bases outside the gene matches: 4. The CDR3 is CASSLAGQGVHEQFF. The CDR3, as DNA: TGCGCCAGCAGCTTGGCGGGACAGGGGGTGCATGAGCAGTTCTTC.

This chain uses TRBV7-8 with TRBJ2-7; 10 nucleotides match TRBD1. Germline CDR1 and CDR2: SGHVS and FQNEAQ. With 5 bases clipped from V and 2 bases from J, the junction kept 9 bases outside the gene matches. The CDR3 totals 16 residues. CDR3 DNA: TGTGCCAGCAGCCCCAAACGGACAGGGGGGCCCTACGAGCAGTACTTC. This gives the protein CASSPKRTGGPYEQYF.

V gene TRBV6-5 combines with J gene TRBJ1-5, with 7 positions matching TRBD1. The V and J ends lost 2 bases and 5 bases, in that order; junction bases with no gene match: 3. Per germline, CDR1 MNHEY and CDR2 SVGAGI. The CDR3 sequence is 14 residues long. This CDR3 reads CASSYRGTDQPQHF. Here the CDR3 DNA reads TGTGCCAGCAGTTACCGGGGGACAGATCAGCCCCAGCATTTT.

Points on this clone: At one end, the junction sequence differs from germline, possibly due to a read error. The chain combines TRBV29-1 with TRBJ1-2; D is unresolved. The CDR3 is 12 amino acids. CDR1 and CDR2 (germline): SQVTM, ANQGSEA. DNA of the CDR3: TGCAGCGTTGAAGAACTCTCCGGCGGCTACCCCTTC. Protein sequence: CSVEELSGGYPF.

A word on this clone: Additional DNA sequences in this sample encode the identical CDR3. The gene calls are TRBV29-1 and TRBJ2-7, with 9 bases lining up with TRBD1. Germline assignment: CDR1 SQVTM and CDR2 ANQGSEA. The CDR3 extends over 12 amino acids. V gave up 6 bases and J gave up 2 bases; unmatched junction bases: 2. The CDR3 sequence: CSVRTGAYEQYF. Written as DNA, the CDR3 is TGCAGCGTAAGGACAGGGGCCTACGAGCAGTACTTC.

The chain couples TRBV6-5 to TRBJ2-7; tentatively, D is TRBD2 (6 bases). CDR3 length: 15 residues. Trimming took off 0 bases at V and 3 bases at J, with 12 bases between the two ends. Germline V gives CDR1 MNHEY, CDR2 SVGAGI. The CDR3 protein is CASSYSGTAGYEQYF. CDR3 nucleotides: TGTGCCAGCAGTTACTCGGGGACTGCGGGCTACGAGCAGTACTTC.

This clone was detected a few times. The germline gene is not matched at one end of the junction; a read error may be the cause. V and J are TRBV19 and TRBJ2-5, with D perhaps TRBD1 (5 bases). The end of the DNA fits TRBJ2-7 better, so the J call may be wrong. CDR1 LNHDA and CDR2 SQIVND come from the germline V gene (reference sequence). This CDR3 has 14 amino acids. CDR3 nucleotides: TGTGCCAGTAGGATAGGACATGGTGCCTACGAGCAGTACTTC. This translates into CASRIGHGAYEQYF.

The chain uses TRBV4-1 and TRBJ2-3; 7 positions agree with TRBD2. Germline V gene sequence: CDR1 MGHRA, CDR2 YSYEKL. V lost 8 bases and J lost 2; bases outside the gene matches: 13. The CDR3 runs 16 residues. The CDR3, as DNA: TGCGCCAGCCACTGGGGAGGGGACCTTAACACAGATACGCAGTATTTT. Amino acids: CASHWGGDLNTDTQYF.

The chain combines TRBV4-2 with TRBJ1-2, with 9 positions matching TRBD1. The V and J ends lost 1 base and 1 base, in that order; junction bases with no gene match: 7. This CDR3 comprises 17 residues. Germline V gene data show CDR1 as LGHNA and CDR2 as YNFKEQ. CDR3 protein: CASSQVPGQGLNYGYTF. Here the CDR3 DNA reads TGTGCCAGCAGCCAAGTCCCGGGACAGGGCCTTAACTATGGCTACACCTTC.

The chain is built from TRBV30 and TRBJ1-1, with 8 bases matching TRBD1. The CDR3 loop spans 12 amino acids. V dropped 3 bases and J dropped 6; count of bases not matched to a gene: 3. Germline values: CDR1 GTSNPN, CDR2 SVGIG (reference sequence). The CDR3 loop reads CAWSGQGAEAFF. CDR3 in DNA: TGTGCCTGGAGCGGACAGGGTGCTGAAGCTTTCTTT.

This chain links TRBV28 with TRBJ1-1, with D hard to call. Germline V CDR1 and CDR2: MDHEN, SYDVKM. Between the trimmed V and J ends, which lost 10 bases and 5 bases, there was a span of 11 bases. The CDR3 loop spans 11 amino acids. CDR3 nucleotides: TGTGCCACTACGGGAGGGACTGAAGCTTTCTTT. Amino acid sequence: CATTGGTEAFF.

Points on this clone: Other DNA sequences in the same sample also yield this CDR3. The chain links TRBV7-2 to TRBJ2-5; TRBD1 might be the D (6 bases). The ends were cut back, 1 base at V and 1 base at J, with 7 bases in the middle. Germline V gene lookup returns CDR1 SGHTA and CDR2 FQGNSA. The CDR3 consists of 14 residues. CDR3 coding DNA: TGTGCCAGCAGCTTAGGGACAGCCCAAGAGACCCAGTACTTC. This encodes CASSLGTAQETQYF.

The V call is TRBV19, the J call TRBJ1-5, with D unclear. CDR3 length equals 16 residues. Trimming shortened V by 5 bases and J by 7 bases, and 21 bases separated the two germline ends. Germline V CDR1 and CDR2: LNHDA, SQIVND (reference sequence). Here the CDR3 DNA reads TGTGCCAGTAGTCCATTCGGCCGACATTCCCTACAGCCCCAGCATTTT. Its protein product is CASSPFGRHSLQPQHF.

The rearrangement joins TRBV27 to TRBJ1-6; D may be TRBD1 (5 bases). Germline V gives CDR1 MNHEY, CDR2 SMNVEV (reference sequence). The V gene lost 5 bases and the J gene lost 8 bases, with 16 bases spanning the gap. There are 15 residues in the CDR3. The CDR3 reads CASSPHVARDSPLHF. DNA of the CDR3: TGTGCCAGCAGTCCCCATGTTGCCAGGGATTCACCCCTCCACTTT.

The V and J genes are TRBV2 and TRBJ2-7; 8 nucleotides agree with TRBD2. This CDR3 has 18 amino acids. Looked up from germline, CDR1 is SNHLY and CDR2 is FYNNEI. The V and J ends lost 3 bases and 2 bases, in that order; junction bases with no gene match: 15. CDR3 in DNA: TGTGCCAGCAGTGATGTTTTATCGGCTAGCGGGCTGACCTACGAGCAGTACTTC. This codes for CASSDVLSASGLTYEQYF.

In this sample, this clone turned up a few times. The rearrangement links TRBV5-1 to TRBJ1-1; weak D call: TRBD1 (6 bases). V was shortened by 4 bases and J by 7 bases, with 11 bases between the two germline ends. CDR1 and CDR2 (germline): SGHRS, YFSETQ. The CDR3 totals 12 residues. CDR3 nucleotide sequence: TGCGCCAGCAGCAGGGAGGGGGTTGAAGCTTTCTTT. It encodes CASSREGVEAFF.

The V gene is TRBV6-5, the J gene TRBJ1-2, with TRBD1 identical over 7 bases. Trimming removed 6 bases from V and 5 bases from J; junction bases left unmatched: 9. This CDR3 is built from 14 residues. Germline CDR1 and CDR2: MNHEY and SVGAGI. CDR3 region: CASRPPGQRYGYTF. In nucleotides, the CDR3 is TGTGCCAGCAGGCCGCCGGGACAGAGATATGGCTACACCTTC.

The rearrangement uses TRBV5-1 and TRBJ1-2; TRBD1 matches at 7 bases. This CDR3 has 13 amino acids. Looked up from germline, CDR1 is SGHRS and CDR2 is YFSETQ. V trimming: 5 bases; J trimming: 8 bases; junction bases outside the gene matches: 9. CDR3 nucleotides: TGCGCCAGCAGTAACGGTCGGGACAGAGGCTACACCTTC. This codes for CASSNGRDRGYTF. The whole variable domain, remainder taken from reference TRBV5-1 and TRBJ1-2, is KAGVTQTPRYLIKTRGQQVTLSCSPISGHRSVSWYQQTPGQGLQFLFEYFSETQRNKGNFPGRFSGRQFSNSRSEMNVSTLELGDSALYLCASSNGRDRGYTFGSGTRLTVV.

This rearrangement joins TRBV25-1 to TRBJ1-5, with 11 bases aligning to TRBD1. Germline V gene lookup returns CDR1 MGHDK and CDR2 SYGVNS. V dropped 4 bases and J dropped 1; count of bases not matched to a gene: 3. CDR3 length: 16 residues. The CDR3 spells CASSGTGGSSNQPQHF. The CDR3 DNA reads as TGTGCCAGCAGTGGGACAGGGGGCTCGAGCAATCAGCCCCAGCATTTT.

The chain employs TRBV6-5 and TRBJ2-7, with D unclear. CDR3 size: 13 residues. Germline lookup yields CDR1 MNHEY and CDR2 SVGAGI. V gave up 4 bases and J gave up 4 bases, with 11 bases separating them. This CDR3 reads CASSSSRWYEQYF. The CDR3 DNA sequence: TGTGCCAGCAGTTCCAGTCGTTGGTACGAGCAGTACTTC.

This sequence joins TRBV5-1 and TRBJ2-7; TRBD2 agrees at 7 bases. The CDR3 has 15 residues. Per germline, CDR1 SGHRS and CDR2 YFSETQ. V trimming: 0 bases; J trimming: 4 bases; junction bases outside the gene matches: 7. The CDR3 loop is CASSLADGLVYEQYF. In DNA, the CDR3 is TGCGCCAGCAGCTTGGCCGATGGACTAGTTTACGAGCAGTACTTC.

This chain links TRBV4-3 with TRBJ2-7; D is uncertain. Between the trimmed V and J ends, which lost 1 base and 4 bases, there was a span of 8 bases. The CDR3 runs 13 residues. Germline V gives CDR1 LGHNA, CDR2 YSLEER. The chain's CDR3 is CASSQGLAYEQYF. Written as DNA, the CDR3 is TGCGCCAGCAGCCAAGGACTGGCATACGAGCAGTACTTC.

The chain has TRBV19 and TRBJ2-3; 13 nucleotides align to TRBD2. V was clipped by 9 bases and J by 0 bases; unmatched bases: 6. CDR1 is LNHDA, CDR2 SQIVND, per germline (reference sequence). The CDR3 extends over 16 amino acids. This chain's CDR3 is CASKLAGGPSTDTQYF. The CDR3, as DNA: TGTGCCAGCAAACTAGCGGGGGGGCCTAGCACAGATACGCAGTATTTT.

The V and J genes are TRBV28 and TRBJ2-1, with D tentatively TRBD1 (6 bases). The V gene lost 3 bases and the J gene lost 0 bases, with 12 bases spanning the gap. The germline gives CDR1 MDHEN, CDR2 SYDVKM. The CDR3 is 16 amino acids. The CDR3 is CASSFDRRSSYNEQFF. The CDR3 DNA is TGTGCCAGCAGTTTCGACAGGCGAAGCTCCTACAATGAGCAGTTCTTC.

V gene TRBV4-1 combines with J gene TRBJ2-7; 10 nucleotides agree with TRBD2. CDR1 is MGHRA and CDR2 is YSYEKL in the germline V gene. The CDR3 sequence is 14 residues long. The junction had 4 bases not matched to a gene; V was cut back by 4 bases and J by 4 bases. DNA for the CDR3: TGCGCCAGCAGCCTCAGCGGGGGGGCGTACGAGCAGTACTTC. This sequence encodes CASSLSGGAYEQYF.

This clone showed up just once. The CDR3 sequence: CATSRVPPNSNQPQHF. DNA of the CDR3: TGTGCCACCAGCAGAGTCCCCCCCAATAGCAATCAGCCCCAGCATTTT. This rearrangement joins TRBV15 to TRBJ1-5; D unclear. The CDR3 runs 16 residues. Trimming pared 1 base from V and 0 bases from J, leaving 10 bases between. Germline CDR1 reads LNHNV; CDR2 reads YYDKDF (reference sequence).

The V and J genes are TRBV7-2 and TRBJ1-1, with no clear D. There are 14 residues in the CDR3. CDR1 and CDR2 from the germline V gene are SGHTA and FQGNSA. V gave up 1 base and J gave up 1 base, with 7 bases separating them. The CDR3 bases are TGTGCCAGCAGCTTAGTCCCAGGGAACACTGAAGCTTTCTTT. It translates to CASSLVPGNTEAFF.